This TCR beta chain was retrieved from a study of shared clonotypes between healthy human individuals. Study in general: CD4 naive cells filled three plates per donor, CD4 memory three, CD8 naive two and CD8 memory one.

The junction had 7 bases not matched to a gene; V was cut back by 5 bases and J by 3 bases. Germline CDR1 reads MDHEN; CDR2 reads SYDVKM. The CDR3 spans 15 residues. The study, taken as a whole, reports: Lower generation probabilities were found for non-shared clonotypes than for those shared by all four donors.

DNA at approximately 200 ng, roughly 27,000 T cell genomes, went into sorted-subset replicate PCRs. The repertoire was sequenced with immunoSEQ multiplex PCR; TCRdb's copy has only in-frame clones and lacks some. The table includes about 640,000 clones, 72% detected once. Concerning this clone: Its matching antigen is unknown.

Specimen: memory CD4+ T cells sorted from blood. Subset denoted: CD45RA-negative fraction. This receptor was taken from a young woman in good health. The chain links TRBV28 to TRBJ2-7; 10 nucleotides align to TRBD2. The CDR3 bases are TGTGCCAGCAGTCCAGCCCTAGCGGGAGTCTACGAGCAGTACTTC. Translating gives CASSPALAGVYEQYF.